This T cell receptor beta chain was captured in a study of blood T cell repertoires in COVID-19. The table came from immunoSEQ multiplex PCR; TCRdb's copy has only in-frame clones and leaves some out. The sample gives around 250,000 clones, about 87% of which show up once; about 3.4% is in the top ten. The CDR3 runs 15 residues. Germline CDR1 SGHTA, CDR2 FQGNSA. Between the trimmed V and J ends, which lost 6 bases and 3 bases, there was a span of 17 bases. Cohort assignment relied on participant-reported clinical history. The receptor comes from a woman aged 40 to 55 who had been exposed to COVID-19. The sample taken for sequencing was PBMCs or T cells enriched from blood (not recorded which). The V and J genes are TRBV7-2 and TRBJ1-1; TRBD1 might be the D (6 bases). CDR3 residues: CASRWGGATYTEAFF. Written as DNA, the CDR3 is TGTGCCAGCAGGTGGGGGGGGGCCACCTACACTGAAGCTTTCTTT.